A selection of T cell receptor beta chains follows, all from one sample in a study of early T cells in non-severe SARS-CoV-2 infection. A single record per CDR3 protein comes from TCRdb applying MiXCR to the 5' RACE reads. The sample yields roughly 81,000 distinct CDR3 sequences, less than 8% seen once. Sequenced material: whole blood. The receptors stem from an adult who was a healthcare worker with PCR-confirmed SARS-CoV-2 infection or an uninfected control (not recorded which). The CDR3 runs from the conserved cysteine through the conserved F or W. Fields, in order: V gene, clone size, J gene, D gene, CDR3 protein, CDR3 DNA. A D gene is named only where the DNA matches it firmly. Some rows mark clone size as missing; the rest say once, few, many or name a class of expanded clone.

TRBV10-2	many	TRBJ1-1	TRBD1	CASSTWDRETEAFF	TGCGCCAGCAGTACCTGGGACAGGGAAACTGAAGCTTTCTTT
TRBV14	few	TRBJ2-2	TRBD1	CASSPTGGITGELFF	TGTGCCAGCAGCCCGACAGGGGGAATCACCGGGGAGCTGTTTTTT
TRBV18	many	TRBJ1-6	.	CASSPDLNGPLHF	TGTGCCAGCTCACCCGATTTGAACGGGCCCCTCCACTTT
TRBV11-3	few	TRBJ1-1	.	CASSLGRDGTEAFF	TGTGCCAGCAGCTTAGGAAGGGACGGAACTGAAGCTTTCTTT
TRBV25-1	.	TRBJ1-4	.	CASTRGPNEKLFF	TGTGCCAGCACGAGAGGGCCTAATGAAAAACTGTTTTTT
TRBV11-2	many	TRBJ2-5	TRBD1	CASSRDRDETQYF	TGTGCCAGCAGCCGGGACAGGGACGAGACCCAGTACTTC
TRBV10-3	many	TRBJ1-6	.	CAISDRDTSPLHF	TGTGCCATCAGTGACAGGGATACTTCACCCCTCCACTTT
TRBV20-1	many	TRBJ2-1	TRBD2	CSVAGGRNEQFF	TGCAGTGTGGCGGGAGGGCGCAATGAGCAGTTCTTC
TRBV2	many	TRBJ2-2	TRBD2	CASIGLAGGPDGTGELFF	TGTGCCAGCATTGGACTAGCGGGGGGGCCGGATGGCACCGGGGAGCTGTTTTTT
TRBV6-6	many	TRBJ1-6	TRBD1	CASSRDRDSRSPLHF	TGTGCCAGCAGCAGAGACAGGGACAGTCGTTCACCCCTCCACTTT
TRBV10-3	many	TRBJ1-2	.	CAIRGRTDYGYTF	TGTGCCATCAGGGGACGGACTGACTATGGCTACACCTTC
TRBV7-6	many	TRBJ2-7	.	CASSPSGTNHEQYF	TGTGCCAGCAGCCCATCCGGGACAAACCACGAGCAGTACTTC
TRBV20-1	many	TRBJ2-4	TRBD1	CSAAGTELAKNIQYF	TGCAGTGCAGCCGGGACAGAACTAGCCAAAAACATTCAGTACTTC
TRBV5-1	few	TRBJ1-6	.	CASSLTAANSPLHF	TGCGCCAGCAGCTTGACGGCGGCCAATTCACCCCTCCACTTT
TRBV20-1	many	TRBJ2-7	.	CSASTDSYEQYF	TGCAGTGCTAGTACTGATTCCTACGAGCAGTACTTC
TRBV6-6	many	TRBJ1-4	.	CASSPQGNEKLFF	TGTGCCAGCAGTCCTCAGGGGAATGAAAAACTGTTTTTT
TRBV5-1	many	TRBJ1-2	.	CASSLDSYGYTF	TGCGCCAGCAGCTTGGACAGTTATGGCTACACCTTC
TRBV20-1	.	TRBJ2-7	.	CSARGRAELTYEQYF	TGCAGTGCTAGAGGTAGAGCGGAGCTCACCTACGAGCAGTACTTC
TRBV7-6	many	TRBJ2-2	.	CASSFHGLNTGELFF	TGTGCCAGCAGCTTTCACGGTTTGAACACCGGGGAGCTGTTTTTT
TRBV7-2	few	TRBJ1-2	.	CASSLADRFYGYTF	TGTGCCAGCAGCTTAGCTGACAGGTTCTATGGCTACACCTTC
TRBV9	.	TRBJ1-2	.	CASGDNYGYTF	TGTGCCAGCGGCGATAACTATGGCTACACCTTC
TRBV30	few	TRBJ1-1	.	CAWTPRWINTEAFF	TGTGCCTGGACCCCTAGGTGGATAAACACTGAAGCTTTCTTT
TRBV7-9	many	TRBJ2-3	.	CASSFRGGSTDTQYF	TGTGCCAGCAGCTTCAGGGGAGGAAGCACAGATACGCAGTATTTT
TRBV4-3	few	TRBJ2-7	TRBD1	CASSQDGDRVPFWQYF	TGCGCCAGCAGCCAAGATGGGGACAGGGTCCCTTTCTGGCAGTACTTC
TRBV9	many	TRBJ2-5	.	CASSVGGGAGETQYF	TGTGCCAGCAGCGTAGGTGGGGGCGCTGGAGAGACCCAGTACTTC
TRBV12-3/TRBV12-4	.	TRBJ2-5	.	CASSPTPGGTQYF	TGTGCCAGCAGTCCGACCCCCGGAGGGACCCAGTACTTC
TRBV7-2	few	TRBJ2-1	.	CASSLVLGRNNEQFF	TGTGCCAGCAGCTTAGTTTTGGGTAGAAATAATGAGCAGTTCTTC
TRBV5-5	.	TRBJ2-7	.	CASSLSAGAYEQYF	TGTGCCAGCAGCTTGAGTGCAGGTGCCTACGAGCAGTACTTC
TRBV7-9	many	TRBJ2-5	.	CASSAKSMLEDF	TGTGCCAGCAGCGCCAAGTCGATGCTAGAGGACTTC
TRBV7-6	.	TRBJ2-1	.	CASSSQPRGAYNEQFF	TGTGCCAGCAGCTCCCAGCCCCGCGGAGCCTACAATGAGCAGTTCTTC
TRBV18	many	TRBJ1-6	TRBD1	CASSNRGPMYNSPLHF	TGTGCCAGCTCAAACAGGGGGCCTATGTATAATTCACCCCTCCACTTT
TRBV5-4	many	TRBJ2-7	.	CASSEPGSKPYEQYF	TGTGCCAGCAGCGAGCCGGGATCGAAGCCCTACGAGCAGTACTTC
TRBV6-1	many	TRBJ2-7	.	CASSEARLYEQYF	TGTGCCAGCAGTGAAGCGCGCCTCTACGAGCAGTACTTC
TRBV11-2	.	TRBJ2-1	TRBD2	CASSLEGLAASYNEQFF	TGTGCCAGCAGCTTAGAGGGACTAGCGGCTTCCTACAATGAGCAGTTCTTC
TRBV6-2/TRBV6-3	.	TRBJ1-2	.	CASSYSLRVYGYTF	TGTGCCAGCAGTTACTCGCTGAGGGTCTATGGCTACACCTTC
TRBV7-9	many	TRBJ1-4	.	CASSLDGLGATTNEKLFF	TGTGCCAGCAGCTTAGACGGACTGGGGGCGACGACTAATGAAAAACTGTTTTTT
TRBV5-1	many	TRBJ2-7	.	CASSLGKAYEQYF	TGCGCCAGCAGCTTGGGGAAAGCCTACGAGCAGTACTTC
TRBV7-2	many	TRBJ1-5	TRBD1	CASSPRDRDNQPQHF	TGTGCCAGCAGCCCCCGGGACAGGGACAATCAGCCCCAGCATTTT
TRBV5-8	many	TRBJ2-2	.	CASSSRASTGELFF	TGTGCCAGCAGCTCCCGGGCCAGCACCGGGGAGCTGTTTTTT
TRBV6-5	many	TRBJ2-3	.	CASSYFSWQTDTQYF	TGTGCCAGCAGTTACTTTTCCTGGCAGACAGATACGCAGTATTTT
TRBV20-1	few	TRBJ2-1	TRBD2	CSASESRGSYNEQFF	TGCAGTGCTAGTGAGTCGCGGGGGTCCTACAATGAGCAGTTCTTC
TRBV7-2	.	TRBJ2-1	.	CASSLGGFSYNEQFF	TGTGCCAGCAGCTTAGGGGGGTTCTCCTACAATGAGCAGTTCTTC
TRBV5-1	many	TRBJ2-2	.	CASSPPKFGELFF	TGCGCCAGCAGCCCCCCAAAGTTCGGGGAGCTGTTTTTT